This T cell receptor (beta chain) appears in the sequencing data of a study of T cells in Graves' hyperthyroidism and ophthalmopathy. V was clipped by 8 bases and J by 1 base; unmatched bases: 11. The CDR3 extends over 16 amino acids. The germline V gene has CDR1 SGHAT and CDR2 FQDESV (reference sequence). RNA transcripts yielded amplified TCR beta CDR3 regions. The HTBI set primed first-round TCR CDR3 RT-PCR. A single record per CDR3 protein comes from TCRdb applying MiXCR to the multiplex PCR reads. The sample records approximately 500,000 distinct CDR3 sequences, under 60% being singletons. Study-level findings and limits: Before onset, by a median of about six months, the model predicted ophthalmopathy. Blood samples included most of the expanded thyroid clonotypes exceeding 0.001.

As for this clonotype: Its antigen is as yet unknown.

V usage is TRBV11-1 and J usage is TRBJ2-7; 10 nucleotides align to TRBD1. The sample taken for sequencing was peripheral blood or thyroid tissue (not recorded which). The receptor comes from a woman between 18 and 29 years old with Graves' hyperthyroidism. The CDR3 is CASPGQGTSFSYEQYF. DNA of the CDR3: TGTGCCAGCCCGGGACAGGGGACGTCTTTTTCCTACGAGCAGTACTTC.